What follows are 9 T cell receptor beta chains derived from one specimen sequenced in a study of T cells expressing NK-cell markers. Following a re-call of the 5' RACE reads, TCRdb has one entry per CDR3 protein and lacks DNA. The listing contains roughly 450,000 distinct CDR3 sequences. Sequencing was done on a sample of blood T cells: a sorted CD56 or NKG2C T cell subset, CD4+ or CD8+ T cells, or bulk PBMC T cells (not recorded which). The receptors derive from a woman in her forties or fifties in good health.

This chain connects TRBV12-3 or TRBV12-4 to TRBJ2-7; the TCRdb D gene call, TRBD1, has no DNA to confirm it. The CDR3 length is 13 residues. The CDR3: CASSPGTGSEQYF.

CDR3 protein: CASRAGWDTEAFF. The chain joins TRBV10-2 to TRBJ1-1. Germline values: CDR1 WSHSY, CDR2 SAAADI. The CDR3 totals 13 residues.

The chain is built from TRBV6-2 or TRBV6-3 and TRBJ2-3; the D gene TCRdb calls, TRBD1, cannot be checked with no DNA. The CDR3 runs to 17 residues. Germline V gene lookup returns CDR1 MNHEY and CDR2 SVGEGT. The CDR3 sequence: CASSPGRTGGGTDTQYF.

The genes are TRBV5-5 and TRBJ2-5; the TCRdb call, TRBD1, lacks DNA for checking. Germline V gives CDR1 SGHKS, CDR2 YYEKEE (reference sequence). The CDR3 runs 13 residues. The chain's CDR3 is CASSPGQMETQYF.

Here the CDR3 reads CASSRKTSGSHEQYF. This chain uses TRBV18 with TRBJ2-7; TCRdb's D gene call, TRBD2, goes unchecked for lack of DNA. Per the germline V gene, CDR1 is KGHSH and CDR2 is LQKENI. The CDR3 totals 15 residues. Complete variable domain (other parts from reference TRBV18 and TRBJ2-7): NAGVMQNPRHLVRRRGQEARLRCSPMKGHSHVYWYRQLPEEGLKFMVYLQKENIIDESGMPKERFSAEFPKEGPSILRIQQVVRGDSAAYFCASSRKTSGSHEQYFGPGTRLTVT.

V gene TRBV6-1 combines with J gene TRBJ1-3. There are 12 residues in the CDR3. The germline V gene encodes CDR1 MNHNS and CDR2 SASEGT. The CDR3 sequence: CASSESQNTIYF.

The rearrangement uses TRBV6-5 and TRBJ1-1; the TCRdb call, TRBD1, lacks DNA for checking. Germline V gene sequence: CDR1 MNHEY, CDR2 SVGAGI. The CDR3 is made up of 12 amino acids. CDR3 amino acids: CASRTGGFEAFF.

The chain couples TRBV5-6 to TRBJ2-5; checking the TCRdb D call of TRBD2 is not possible without DNA. Looked up from germline, CDR1 is SGHDT and CDR2 is YYEEEE. The CDR3 loop spans 17 amino acids. This chain's CDR3 is CASSQTSGEGLEETQYF.

The chain joins TRBV5-4 to TRBJ2-5; checking the TCRdb D call of TRBD1 is not possible without DNA. Germline V gene lookup returns CDR1 SGHNT and CDR2 YYREEE (reference sequence). The CDR3 extends over 15 amino acids. This CDR3 is CASSPPGQRQETQYF. Full variable domain (rest looked up from reference TRBV5-4 and TRBJ2-5): ETGVTQSPTHLIKTRGQQVTLRCSSQSGHNTVSWYQQALGQGPQFIFQYYREEENGRGNFPPRFSGLQFPNYSSELNVNALELDDSALYLCASSPPGQRQETQYFGPGTRLLVL.